The clone carrying this TCR beta chain was counted ten times or more. Its target is not known. Through a sample-barcoded 5' primer and a J-beta primer mix, a second PCR was run for roughly 7 to 11 cycles. From the 5' RACE reads, TCRdb called clonotypes with MiXCR, one entry per CDR3 protein. The top ten hold around 49% of the sample, which has about 380,000 distinct CDR3 sequences, 45% to 60% seen once. This sample is part of a study of blood T cells in healthy people across ages. Overall study context: Capture by template switching was about one barcoded beta molecule per two T cells. Points from the study as a whole: Across the age range, TCR beta diversity per million T cells fell in a roughly linear way.

The V gene end was trimmed by 6 bases and the J gene end by 0 bases; junction bases not matched to a gene: 1. CDR3 length: 14 residues. The chain has TRBV12-3 or TRBV12-4 and TRBJ2-7; 11 bases are a match to TRBD1. This clonotype was sampled from a man aged 55 to 70 in good health. Sequencing was performed on blood. The CDR3 here is CASSGTGGSYEQYF. The CDR3, as DNA: TGTGCCAGCAGCGGGACAGGGGGCTCCTACGAGCAGTACTTC.